The clone carrying this TCR beta chain occurred many times. This record comes from a study of T cells in Graves' hyperthyroidism and ophthalmopathy. Amplification of TCR beta CDR3 regions was performed using RNA transcripts as template. HTBI primers were used for first-round RT-PCR of the TCR CDR3. TCRdb called the multiplex PCR reads again in MiXCR, with one record for every CDR3 protein. Of approximately 610,000 distinct CDR3 sequences listed, roughly 15% are singletons. CDR3 length equals 13 residues. The V end was cut by 1 base, the J end by 6 bases, with 10 bases between. The germline V gene encodes CDR1 SGHVS and CDR2 FNYEAQ.

This chain uses TRBV7-6 with TRBJ2-7; D remains unclear. The source material was blood. The sequence came from a woman aged 40 to 50 with Graves' ophthalmopathy. The CDR3 spells CASSLDPRSEQYF. The DNA of the CDR3 is TGTGCCAGCAGCTTAGATCCTAGAAGCGAGCAGTACTTC.